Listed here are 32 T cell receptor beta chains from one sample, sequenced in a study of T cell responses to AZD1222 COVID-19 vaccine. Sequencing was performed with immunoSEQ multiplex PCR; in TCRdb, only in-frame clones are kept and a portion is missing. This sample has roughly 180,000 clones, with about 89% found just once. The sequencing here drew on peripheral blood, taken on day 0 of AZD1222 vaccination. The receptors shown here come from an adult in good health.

CDR3: CASSLSGGNTIYF. The CDR3 nucleotides are TGTGCCAGCAGTTTATCAGGTGGAAACACCATATATTTT. The chain combines TRBV27 with TRBJ1-3, with no clear D. The germline gives CDR1 MNHEY, CDR2 SMNVEV (reference sequence). The CDR3 runs to 13 residues. V shed 0 bases and J shed 3 bases, with 3 bases lying between them.

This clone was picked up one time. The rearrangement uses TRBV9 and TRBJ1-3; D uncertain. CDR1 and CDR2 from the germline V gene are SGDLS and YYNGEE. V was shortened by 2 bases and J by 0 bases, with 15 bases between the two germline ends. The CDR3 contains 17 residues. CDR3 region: CASSVPPYGDSGNTIYF. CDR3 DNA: TGTGCCAGCAGCGTTCCGCCCTACGGGGACTCTGGAAACACCATATATTTT.

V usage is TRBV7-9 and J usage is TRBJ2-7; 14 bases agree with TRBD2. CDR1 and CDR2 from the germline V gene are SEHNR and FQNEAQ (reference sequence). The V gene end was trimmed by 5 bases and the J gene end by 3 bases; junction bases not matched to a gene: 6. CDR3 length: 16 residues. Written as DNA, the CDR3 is TGTGCCAGCAGCCGAAGACTAGCGGGAGGGTTCTACGAGCAGTACTTC. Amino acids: CASSRRLAGGFYEQYF.

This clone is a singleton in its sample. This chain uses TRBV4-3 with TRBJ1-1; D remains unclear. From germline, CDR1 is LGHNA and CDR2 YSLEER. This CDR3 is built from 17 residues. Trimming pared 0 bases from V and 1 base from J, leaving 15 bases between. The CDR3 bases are TGCGCCAGCAGCCAAGAGTGGGAGGTTGTCACGAACACTGAAGCTTTCTTT. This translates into CASSQEWEVVTNTEAFF.

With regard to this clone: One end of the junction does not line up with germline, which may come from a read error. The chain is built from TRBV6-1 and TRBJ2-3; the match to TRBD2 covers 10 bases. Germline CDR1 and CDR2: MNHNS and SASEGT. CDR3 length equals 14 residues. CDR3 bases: TGTGCCAGCAGTAAAGCGGGGGGGGGCTTCGGGCAGTATTTT. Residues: CASSKAGGGFGQYF.

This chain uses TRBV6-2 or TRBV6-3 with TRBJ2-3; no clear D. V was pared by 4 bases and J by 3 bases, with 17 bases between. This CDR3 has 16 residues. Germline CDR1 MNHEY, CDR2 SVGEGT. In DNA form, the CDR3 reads TGTGCCAGCAGTTCTATTGACTCGGTGAATACAGATACGCAGTATTTT. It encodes CASSSIDSVNTDTQYF.

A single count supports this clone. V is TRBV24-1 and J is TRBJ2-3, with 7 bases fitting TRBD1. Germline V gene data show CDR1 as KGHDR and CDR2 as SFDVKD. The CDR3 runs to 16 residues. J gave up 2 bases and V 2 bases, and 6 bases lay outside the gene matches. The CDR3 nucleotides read TGTGCCACCAGTGATTCCGGGACAGAATTCACAGATACGCAGTATTTT. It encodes CATSDSGTEFTDTQYF.

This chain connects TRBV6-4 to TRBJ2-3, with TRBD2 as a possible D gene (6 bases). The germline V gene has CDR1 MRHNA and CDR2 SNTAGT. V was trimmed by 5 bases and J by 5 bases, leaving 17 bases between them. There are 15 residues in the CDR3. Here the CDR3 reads CASSRGGAGEDTQYF. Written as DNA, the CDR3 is TGTGCCAGCAGTCGCGGCGGGGCGGGTGAAGATACGCAGTATTTT.

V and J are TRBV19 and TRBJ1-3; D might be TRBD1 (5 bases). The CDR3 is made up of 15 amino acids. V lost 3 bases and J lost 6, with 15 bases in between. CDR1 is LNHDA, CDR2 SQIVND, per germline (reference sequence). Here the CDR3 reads CASSMAPGPLNTIYF. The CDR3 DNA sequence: TGTGCCAGTAGTATGGCCCCGGGGCCTCTAAACACCATATATTTT.

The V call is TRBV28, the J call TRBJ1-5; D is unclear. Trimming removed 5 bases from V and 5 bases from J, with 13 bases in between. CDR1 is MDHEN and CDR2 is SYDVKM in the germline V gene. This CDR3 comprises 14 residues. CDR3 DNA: TGTGCCAGCAGTCCGCGACGGTCCGATCAGCCCCAGCATTTT. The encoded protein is CASSPRRSDQPQHF.

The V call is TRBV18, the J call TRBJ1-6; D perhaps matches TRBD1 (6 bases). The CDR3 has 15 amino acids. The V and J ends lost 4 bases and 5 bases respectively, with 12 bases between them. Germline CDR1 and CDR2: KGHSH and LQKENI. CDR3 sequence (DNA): TGTGCCAGCTCACTCGGGACACCAGATAATTCACCCCTCCACTTT. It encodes CASSLGTPDNSPLHF. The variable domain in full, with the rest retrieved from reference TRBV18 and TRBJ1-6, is NAGVMQNPRHLVRRRGQEARLRCSPMKGHSHVYWYRQLPEEGLKFMVYLQKENIIDESGMPKERFSAEFPKEGPSILRIQQVVRGDSAAYFCASSLGTPDNSPLHFGNGTRLTVT.

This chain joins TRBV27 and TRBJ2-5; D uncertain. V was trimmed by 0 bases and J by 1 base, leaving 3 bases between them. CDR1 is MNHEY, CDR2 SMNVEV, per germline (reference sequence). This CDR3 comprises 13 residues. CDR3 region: CASSLSIQETQYF. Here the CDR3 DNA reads TGTGCCAGCAGTTTATCGATCCAAGAGACCCAGTACTTC.

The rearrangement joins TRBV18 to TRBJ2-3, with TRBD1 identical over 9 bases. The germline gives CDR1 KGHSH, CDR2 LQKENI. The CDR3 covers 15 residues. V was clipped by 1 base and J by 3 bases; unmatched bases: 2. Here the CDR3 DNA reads TGTGCCAGCTCACCACGGACAGGGGTTACAGATACGCAGTATTTT. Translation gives CASSPRTGVTDTQYF.

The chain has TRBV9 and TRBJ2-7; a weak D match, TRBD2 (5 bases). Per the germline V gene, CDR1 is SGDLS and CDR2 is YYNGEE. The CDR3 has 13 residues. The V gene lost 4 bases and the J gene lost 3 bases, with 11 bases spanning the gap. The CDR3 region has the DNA TGTGCCAGCAGCCCCGGGGTTGACTACGAGCAGTACTTC. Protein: CASSPGVDYEQYF.

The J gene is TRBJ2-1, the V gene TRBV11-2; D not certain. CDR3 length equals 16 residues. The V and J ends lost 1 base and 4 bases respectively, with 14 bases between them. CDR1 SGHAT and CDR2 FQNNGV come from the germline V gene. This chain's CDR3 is CASSLGARFPYNEQFF. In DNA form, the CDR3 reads TGTGCCAGCAGCTTAGGCGCCCGATTCCCATACAATGAGCAGTTCTTC. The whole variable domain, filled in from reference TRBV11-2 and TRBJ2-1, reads EAGVAQSPRYKIIEKRQSVAFWCNPISGHATLYWYQQILGQGPKLLIQFQNNGVVDDSQLPKDRFSAERLKGVDSTLKIQPAKLEDSAVYLCASSLGARFPYNEQFFGPGTRLTVL.

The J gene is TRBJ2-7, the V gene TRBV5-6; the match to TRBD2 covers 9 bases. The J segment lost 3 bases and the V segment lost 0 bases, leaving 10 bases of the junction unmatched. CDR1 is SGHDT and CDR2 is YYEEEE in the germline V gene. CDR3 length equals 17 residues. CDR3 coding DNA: TGTGCCAGCAGCTTGGAGGCGACTAGCGGCTTATTCTACGAGCAGTACTTC. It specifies CASSLEATSGLFYEQYF.

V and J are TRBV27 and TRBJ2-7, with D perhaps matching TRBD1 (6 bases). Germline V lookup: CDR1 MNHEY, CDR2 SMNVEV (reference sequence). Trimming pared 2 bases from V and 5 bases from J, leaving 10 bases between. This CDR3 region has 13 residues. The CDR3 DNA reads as TGTGCCAGCAGTTTACCAGGGGTGAACGAGCAGTACTTC. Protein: CASSLPGVNEQYF.

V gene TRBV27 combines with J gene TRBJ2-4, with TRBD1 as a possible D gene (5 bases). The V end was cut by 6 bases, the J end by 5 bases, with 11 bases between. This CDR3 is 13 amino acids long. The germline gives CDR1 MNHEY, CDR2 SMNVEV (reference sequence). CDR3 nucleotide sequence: TGTGCCAGCAGCTTCAGGGCGGAAAACATTCAGTACTTC. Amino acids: CASSFRAENIQYF.

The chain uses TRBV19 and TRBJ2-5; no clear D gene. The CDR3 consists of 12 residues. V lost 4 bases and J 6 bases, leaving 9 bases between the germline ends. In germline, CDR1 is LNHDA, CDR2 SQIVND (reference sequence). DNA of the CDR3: TGTGCCAGTAGTACTACTGGAAAGACCCAGTACTTC. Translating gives CASSTTGKTQYF. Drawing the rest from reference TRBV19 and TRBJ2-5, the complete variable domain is DGGITQSPKYLFRKEGQNVTLSCEQNLNHDAMYWYRQDPGQGLRLIYYSQIVNDFQKGDIAEGYSVSREKKESFPLTVTSAQKNPTAFYLCASSTTGKTQYFGPGTRLLVL.

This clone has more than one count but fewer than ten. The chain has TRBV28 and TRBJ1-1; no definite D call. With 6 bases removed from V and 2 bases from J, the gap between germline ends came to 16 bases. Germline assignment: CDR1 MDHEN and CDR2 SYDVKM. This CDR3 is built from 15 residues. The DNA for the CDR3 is TGTGCCAGCAGCTACGTCCGGCAGATAAACACTGAAGCTTTCTTT. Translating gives CASSYVRQINTEAFF.

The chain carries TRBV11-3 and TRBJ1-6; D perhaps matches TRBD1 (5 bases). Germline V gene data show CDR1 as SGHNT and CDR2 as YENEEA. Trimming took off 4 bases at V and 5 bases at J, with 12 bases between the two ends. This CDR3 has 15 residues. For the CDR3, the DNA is TGTGCCAGCAGCTCAAGACAGTTTGATAATTCACCCCTCCACTTT. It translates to CASSSRQFDNSPLHF.

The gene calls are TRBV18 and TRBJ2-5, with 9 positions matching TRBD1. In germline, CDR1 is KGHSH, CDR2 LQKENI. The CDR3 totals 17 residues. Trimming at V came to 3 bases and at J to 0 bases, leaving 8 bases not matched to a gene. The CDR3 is CASSPGGQGIYQETQYF. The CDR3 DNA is TGTGCCAGCTCACCTGGGGGACAGGGAATATACCAAGAGACCCAGTACTTC.

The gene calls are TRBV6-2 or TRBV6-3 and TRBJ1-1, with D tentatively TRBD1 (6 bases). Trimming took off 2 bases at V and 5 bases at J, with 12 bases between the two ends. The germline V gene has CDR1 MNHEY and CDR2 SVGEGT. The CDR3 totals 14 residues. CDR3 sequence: CASSYGGHRTEAFF. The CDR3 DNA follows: TGTGCCAGCAGTTACGGGGGGCATCGGACTGAAGCTTTCTTT.

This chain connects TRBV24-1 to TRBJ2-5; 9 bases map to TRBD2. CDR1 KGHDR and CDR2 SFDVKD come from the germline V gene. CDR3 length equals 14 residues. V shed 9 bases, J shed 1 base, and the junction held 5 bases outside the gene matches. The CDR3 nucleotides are TGTGCCACCCCCTATAGCGGGAGCCAAGAGACCCAGTACTTC. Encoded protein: CATPYSGSQETQYF.

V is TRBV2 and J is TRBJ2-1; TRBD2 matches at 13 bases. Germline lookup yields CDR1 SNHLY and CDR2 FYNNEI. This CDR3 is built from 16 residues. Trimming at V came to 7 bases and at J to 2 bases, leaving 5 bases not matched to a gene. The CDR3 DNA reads TGTGCCAGCAAGGGACTAGCGGGGTTACCCTACAATGAGCAGTTCTTC. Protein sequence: CASKGLAGLPYNEQFF.

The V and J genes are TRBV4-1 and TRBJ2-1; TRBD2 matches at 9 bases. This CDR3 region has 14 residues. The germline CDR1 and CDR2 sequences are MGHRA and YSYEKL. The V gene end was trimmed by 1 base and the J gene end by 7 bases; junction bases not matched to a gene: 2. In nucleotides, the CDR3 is TGCGCCAGCAGCCAAGTTGGACTAGCGAATGAGCAGTTCTTC. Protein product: CASSQVGLANEQFF.

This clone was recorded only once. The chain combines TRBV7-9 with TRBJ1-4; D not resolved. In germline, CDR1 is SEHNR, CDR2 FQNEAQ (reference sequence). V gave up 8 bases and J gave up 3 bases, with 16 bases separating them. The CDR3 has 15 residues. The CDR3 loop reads CASSVMFGANEKLFF. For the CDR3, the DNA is TGTGCCAGCTCTGTAATGTTCGGAGCTAATGAAAAACTGTTTTTT.

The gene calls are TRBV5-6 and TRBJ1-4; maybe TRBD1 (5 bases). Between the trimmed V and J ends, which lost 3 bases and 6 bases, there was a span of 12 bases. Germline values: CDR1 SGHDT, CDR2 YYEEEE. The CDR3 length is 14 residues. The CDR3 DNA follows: TGTGCCAGCAGCTCCCTGGGGGTTGATGAAAAACTGTTTTTT. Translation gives CASSSLGVDEKLFF.

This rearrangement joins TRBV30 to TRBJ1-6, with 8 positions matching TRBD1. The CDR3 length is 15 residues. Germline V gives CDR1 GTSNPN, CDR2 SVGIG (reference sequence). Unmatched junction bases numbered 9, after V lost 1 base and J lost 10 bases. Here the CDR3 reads CAWSDLTGGRSPLHF. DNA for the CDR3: TGTGCCTGGAGTGACCTTACAGGGGGGAGATCACCCCTCCACTTT.

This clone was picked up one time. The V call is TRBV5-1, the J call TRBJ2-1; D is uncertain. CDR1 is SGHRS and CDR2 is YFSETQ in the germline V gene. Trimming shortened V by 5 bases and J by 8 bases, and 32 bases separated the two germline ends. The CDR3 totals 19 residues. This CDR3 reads CASRSNGTVHTVGLDEQFF. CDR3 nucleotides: TGCGCCAGCAGATCAAACGGTACGGTACATACCGTCGGGTTGGATGAGCAGTTCTTC.

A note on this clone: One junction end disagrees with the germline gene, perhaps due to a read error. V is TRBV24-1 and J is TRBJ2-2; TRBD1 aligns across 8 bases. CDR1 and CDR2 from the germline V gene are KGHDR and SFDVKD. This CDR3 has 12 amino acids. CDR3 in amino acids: CATSDSQGGLFF. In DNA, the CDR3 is TGTGCCACCAGTGATTCACAGGGGGGGCTGTTTTTT.

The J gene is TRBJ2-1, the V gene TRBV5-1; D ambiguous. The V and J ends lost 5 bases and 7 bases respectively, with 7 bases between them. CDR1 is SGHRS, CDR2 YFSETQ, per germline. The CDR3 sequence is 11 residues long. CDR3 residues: CASRFDNEQFF. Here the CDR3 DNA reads TGCGCCAGCAGGTTTGATAATGAGCAGTTCTTC.